Presented here are 32 T cell receptor beta chains from one specimen sequenced in a study of cytomegalovirus exposure and HLA in healthy donors. The study ran its PCR with 60 Vbeta and 13 Jbeta primers. Assay used: immunoSEQ multiplex PCR; TCRdb lists only in-frame clones, some missing. In the table there are about 150,000 clones, more than 75% of which are singletons. Sequenced material: PBMCs. All receptors derive from a male donor in good health and CMV-seronegative.

The chain links TRBV27 to TRBJ2-2; D is uncertain. The CDR3 extends over 15 amino acids. Germline values: CDR1 MNHEY, CDR2 SMNVEV (reference sequence). V was shortened by 3 bases and J by 1 base, with 9 bases between the two germline ends. The CDR3 loop reads CASSFWPKNTGELFF. The CDR3 DNA is TGTGCCAGCAGTTTTTGGCCCAAGAACACCGGGGAGCTGTTTTTT.

The rearrangement uses TRBV20-1 and TRBJ2-5, with D hard to call. The germline CDR1 and CDR2 sequences are DFQATT and SNEGSKA (reference sequence). The germline V and J ends were trimmed by 6 bases and 4 bases, with 6 bases remaining between them. The CDR3 extends over 10 amino acids. The CDR3 region is CSAGLETQYF. DNA of the CDR3: TGCAGTGCCGGTTTAGAGACCCAGTACTTC.

CDR3 loop: CATTSGSYNEQFF. The CDR3 DNA sequence: TGTGCCACGACAAGCGGATCCTACAATGAGCAGTTCTTC. The chain uses TRBV14 and TRBJ2-1, with a weak D call TRBD2 (5 bases). The ends were cut back, 10 bases at V and 1 base at J, with 11 bases in the middle. Germline values: CDR1 SGHDN, CDR2 FVKESK. The CDR3 has 13 amino acids.

The chain is built from TRBV9 and TRBJ2-3; TRBD2 is a possible D gene (7 bases). The germline CDR1 and CDR2 sequences are SGDLS and YYNGEE. CDR3 length: 17 amino acids. The V end lost 2 bases, the J end lost 2 bases, and 18 bases lay between the germline ends. CDR3 bases: TGTGCCAGCAGCGTTAGGGGGGGGGCCGACTTCACAGATACGCAGTATTTT. Protein product: CASSVRGGADFTDTQYF.

The chain recombines TRBV5-1 with TRBJ1-2; D is perhaps TRBD1 (5 bases). The germline V gene encodes CDR1 SGHRS and CDR2 YFSETQ. CDR3 length: 16 amino acids. The germline V and J ends were trimmed by 4 bases and 0 bases, with 16 bases remaining between them. The CDR3 sequence: CASSPYQGATNYGYTF. CDR3 DNA sequence: TGCGCCAGCAGCCCGTATCAGGGCGCCACTAACTATGGCTACACCTTC.

This clone appeared a single time. The rearrangement uses TRBV9 and TRBJ2-4, with D possibly being TRBD2 (6 bases). The V and J ends lost 0 bases and 12 bases respectively, with 16 bases between them. There are 14 residues in the CDR3. Germline V gene sequence: CDR1 SGDLS, CDR2 YYNGEE. Here the CDR3 DNA reads TGTGCCAGCAGCGTAGAGGGGAGGTTTGGGAATCAGTACTTC. Its protein is CASSVEGRFGNQYF.

With regard to this clone: The junction departs from the called germline gene at one end, perhaps through a read error. The chain couples TRBV7-9 to TRBJ2-3; 8 bases are a match to TRBD2. Germline CDR1 reads SEHNR; CDR2 reads FQNEAQ (reference sequence). This CDR3 contains 16 residues. Written as DNA, the CDR3 is TGTTCCAGCAGCTTCCGCGGCCGGGGGGGTTTAGATACGCAGTATTTT. Translation gives CSSSFRGRGGLDTQYF.

This chain links TRBV6-5 with TRBJ1-2; TRBD1 aligns across 7 bases. The CDR3 length is 15 residues. Germline CDR1 and CDR2: MNHEY and SVGAGI. Trimming cost V 4 bases and J 0 bases; bases outside gene matches: 5. The CDR3 sequence is CASSSRTGPNYGYTF. The CDR3 coding sequence is TGTGCCAGCAGTTCGCGGACAGGCCCTAACTATGGCTACACCTTC.

The chain employs TRBV6-6 and TRBJ2-3, with D perhaps matching TRBD2 (5 bases). The V end was cut by 4 bases, the J end by 0 bases, with 11 bases between. This CDR3 region has 15 residues. Germline CDR1 reads MNHNY; CDR2 reads SVGAGI (reference sequence). The CDR3 DNA reads as TGTGCCAGCAGTTTTCGGAGGTTTAGCACAGATACGCAGTATTTT. The encoded protein is CASSFRRFSTDTQYF.

This rearrangement joins TRBV5-6 to TRBJ1-4, with 7 nucleotides matching TRBD1. Trimming took 0 bases from V and 8 from J; bases not matched to a gene: 4. The CDR3 is 14 residues long. Germline CDR1 is SGHDT and CDR2 is YYEEEE. The CDR3 coding sequence is TGTGCCAGCAGCTTGGGACAGGGCCGCGAAAAACTGTTTTTT. Encoded protein: CASSLGQGREKLFF.

The V call is TRBV7-9, the J call TRBJ1-5, with no clear D. Germline V CDR1 and CDR2: SEHNR, FQNEAQ (reference sequence). The CDR3 has 14 residues. The V end was cut by 1 base, the J end by 4 bases, with 8 bases between. The CDR3, as DNA: TGTGCCAGCAGCTTAGGTCAGACTAATCAGCCCCAGCATTTT. It translates to CASSLGQTNQPQHF. The complete variable domain, with remaining parts taken from reference TRBV7-9 and TRBJ1-5, reads DTGVSQNPRHKITKRGQNVTFRCDPISEHNRLYWYRQTLGQGPEFLTYFQNEAQLEKSRLLSDRFSAERPKGSFSTLEIQRTEQGDSAMYLCASSLGQTNQPQHFGDGTRLSIL.

This chain uses TRBV7-9 with TRBJ2-3, with D tentatively TRBD2 (6 bases). The ends were cut back, 4 bases at V and 1 base at J, with 9 bases in the middle. Germline assignment: CDR1 SEHNR and CDR2 FQNEAQ (reference sequence). The length of the CDR3 is 14 residues. The CDR3 loop reads CASSYERGTDTQYF. The CDR3 bases are TGTGCCAGCAGCTACGAGCGGGGCACAGATACGCAGTATTTT.

The chain couples TRBV6-6 to TRBJ2-7, with D unclear. The CDR3 is 14 residues long. Germline V lookup: CDR1 MNHNY, CDR2 SVGAGI (reference sequence). V was pared by 2 bases and J by 6 bases, with 14 bases between. CDR3 in DNA: TGTGCCAGCAGTTACCCAACCGATGGCAGCGAGCAGTACTTC. Residues: CASSYPTDGSEQYF.

V is TRBV4-3 and J is TRBJ2-3; 8 bases fit TRBD1. CDR1 is LGHNA and CDR2 is YSLEER in the germline V gene. The trim removed 1 base at V and 6 bases at J, leaving 3 bases unmatched. This CDR3 is built from 14 residues. Here the CDR3 DNA reads TGCGCCAGCAGCCAAGGACAGGGGTTCGATACGCAGTATTTT. It yields the protein CASSQGQGFDTQYF.

V and J are TRBV7-9 and TRBJ2-5; tentatively, D is TRBD2 (6 bases). CDR3 length equals 13 residues. CDR1 is SEHNR, CDR2 FQNEAQ, per germline (reference sequence). The ends were cut back, 5 bases at V and 4 bases at J, with 11 bases in the middle. The CDR3 DNA reads as TGTGCCAGCAGCCCCGCGGGGCCAGAGACCCAGTACTTC. Protein sequence: CASSPAGPETQYF.

The chain has TRBV5-4 and TRBJ2-5, with 7 nucleotides matching TRBD1. Germline CDR1 SGHNT, CDR2 YYREEE (reference sequence). Trimming at V came to 7 bases and at J to 0 bases, leaving 9 bases not matched to a gene. CDR3 length: 15 residues. The CDR3 reads CASGRTQGHQETQYF. CDR3 sequence (DNA): TGTGCCAGCGGCCGAACACAGGGGCACCAAGAGACCCAGTACTTC.

This clone was counted a few times. The chain carries TRBV7-2 and TRBJ2-2; TRBD1 agrees at 9 bases. In germline, CDR1 is SGHTA, CDR2 FQGNSA. This CDR3 is 15 amino acids long. The trim removed 4 bases at V and 4 bases at J, leaving 4 bases unmatched. As DNA, the CDR3 is TGTGCCAGCAGCTACAGGGGGCTGGGCACCGGGGAGCTGTTTTTT. Encoded protein: CASSYRGLGTGELFF.

The sample holds one count of this clone. This sequence joins TRBV10-3 and TRBJ2-2; 14 bases line up with TRBD2. Germline loops: CDR1 ENHRY, CDR2 SYGVKD. The CDR3 covers 16 residues. V shed 4 bases, J shed 6 bases, and the junction held 4 bases outside the gene matches. CDR3 loop: CAISGLAGGPPGELFF. DNA for the CDR3: TGTGCCATCAGTGGACTAGCGGGAGGGCCCCCCGGGGAGCTGTTTTTT.

As concerns this clone: Other DNA sequences from this sample encode an identical CDR3 as well. The J gene is TRBJ2-5, the V gene TRBV9, with D perhaps matching TRBD1 (5 bases). The CDR3 has 14 amino acids. V was cut by 0 bases and J by 3 bases, with 9 bases left in between. Looked up from germline, CDR1 is SGDLS and CDR2 is YYNGEE. CDR3 residues: CASSVASGKETQYF. CDR3 in DNA: TGTGCCAGCAGCGTAGCTTCAGGGAAAGAGACCCAGTACTTC.

This clone turned up a few times. The V gene is TRBV4-1, the J gene TRBJ2-1; unclear D gene. Germline CDR1 MGHRA, CDR2 YSYEKL. The CDR3 sequence is 14 residues long. The V end lost 1 base, the J end lost 1 base, and 5 bases lay between the germline ends. As DNA, the CDR3 is TGCGCCAGCAGCCAAGGTCCTTCCTACAATGAGCAGTTCTTC. Protein sequence: CASSQGPSYNEQFF.

J is TRBJ1-5 and V is TRBV7-2; possible D gene TRBD1, 5 bases. Trimming took off 4 bases at V and 6 bases at J, with 13 bases between the two ends. CDR3 size: 14 residues. From germline, CDR1 is SGHTA and CDR2 FQGNSA. CDR3 bases: TGTGCCAGCAGCTCTCAGGGAGGAGGTCAGCCCCAGCATTTT. Amino acids: CASSSQGGGQPQHF.

This chain connects TRBV19 to TRBJ1-2, with a tentative D call TRBD1 (5 bases). V was trimmed by 4 bases and J by 2 bases, leaving 14 bases between them. Germline V gives CDR1 LNHDA, CDR2 SQIVND (reference sequence). This CDR3 is built from 15 residues. The CDR3, as DNA: TGTGCCAGTAGTACCCGGGAGGGGAGCAACTATGGCTACACCTTC. Translation: CASSTREGSNYGYTF.

The rearrangement joins TRBV6-5 to TRBJ1-5; no clear D gene. V shed 10 bases and J shed 2 bases, with 18 bases lying between them. CDR1 and CDR2 from the germline V gene are MNHEY and SVGAGI. The CDR3 consists of 15 residues. The CDR3 DNA sequence: TGTGCCACCCGCAGAGGAAAGGGAGGCAATCAGCCCCAGCATTTT. Amino acids: CATRRGKGGNQPQHF.

This sequence joins TRBV5-4 and TRBJ1-1; 9 bases agree with TRBD1. The CDR3 spans 15 residues. V shed 4 bases and J 6 bases; nucleotides not matched to a gene: 10. Germline CDR1 is SGHNT and CDR2 is YYREEE (reference sequence). CDR3 sequence (DNA): TGTGCCAGCAGCCTTCCGGGACAGGGATACGCTGAAGCTTTCTTT. Translated: CASSLPGQGYAEAFF.

The chain carries TRBV13 and TRBJ2-7; the match to TRBD1 covers 11 bases. CDR3 length: 18 residues. The germline V gene has CDR1 PRHDT and CDR2 FYEKMQ (reference sequence). V was pared by 5 bases and J by 3 bases, with 15 bases of the junction left unmatched. The CDR3 nucleotides read TGTGCCAGCAGCCCTACGGGGACAGGGGGTCTCGTTATCTACGAGCAGTACTTC. Protein product: CASSPTGTGGLVIYEQYF. The full variable domain, in which reference TRBV13 and TRBJ2-7 provide the parts outside the CDR3, is AAGVIQSPRHLIKEKRETATLKCYPIPRHDTVYWYQQGPGQDPQFLISFYEKMQSDKGSIPDRFSAQQFSDYHSELNMSSLELGDSALYFCASSPTGTGGLVIYEQYFGPGTRLTVT.

The chain carries TRBV7-2 and TRBJ2-7, with TRBD1 identical over 7 bases. Germline V gene sequence: CDR1 SGHTA, CDR2 FQGNSA. CDR3 size: 16 residues. V was pared by 3 bases and J by 2 bases, with 10 bases of the junction left unmatched. Here the CDR3 reads CASSFVVGQGAYEQYF. The CDR3 coding sequence is TGTGCCAGCAGCTTCGTAGTAGGCCAGGGGGCCTACGAGCAGTACTTC.

The V and J genes are TRBV9 and TRBJ2-7, with TRBD1 matching 8 bases. CDR3 length: 14 residues. V was pared by 4 bases and J by 3 bases, with 6 bases of the junction left unmatched. The germline V gene has CDR1 SGDLS and CDR2 YYNGEE. CDR3 loop: CASSLGQEDYEQYF. Here the CDR3 DNA reads TGTGCCAGCAGCTTGGGACAGGAGGACTACGAGCAGTACTTC.

The V call is TRBV7-8, the J call TRBJ2-2; the match to TRBD1 covers 8 bases. The CDR3 has 15 residues. V was clipped by 5 bases and J by 7 bases; unmatched bases: 9. CDR1 is SGHVS and CDR2 is FQNEAQ in the germline V gene. CDR3: CASSPNRGNIGELFF. In nucleotides, the CDR3 is TGTGCCAGCAGCCCAAACAGGGGGAATATCGGGGAGCTGTTTTTT. The complete variable domain, with remaining parts taken from reference TRBV7-8 and TRBJ2-2, reads GAGVSQSPRYKVAKRGQDVALRCDPISGHVSLFWYQQALGQGPEFLTYFQNEAQLDKSGLPSDRFFAERPEGSVSTLKIQRTQQEDSAVYLCASSPNRGNIGELFFGEGSRLTVL.

The chain recombines TRBV2 with TRBJ2-1; possibly TRBD1 for D (5 bases). Germline CDR1 SNHLY, CDR2 FYNNEI. The CDR3 runs 13 residues. The V end was cut by 7 bases, the J end by 7 bases, with 14 bases between. The CDR3 coding sequence is TGTGCCAGCATGGGGCAGGAGAAAAATGAGCAGTTCTTC. Residues: CASMGQEKNEQFF. The whole variable domain, filled in from reference TRBV2 and TRBJ2-1, reads EPEVTQTPSHQVTQMGQEVILRCVPISNHLYFYWYRQILGQKVEFLVSFYNNEISEKSEIFDDQFSVERPDGSNFTLKIRSTKLEDSAMYFCASMGQEKNEQFFGPGTRLTVL.

The chain employs TRBV7-2 and TRBJ1-1, with 7 bases that match TRBD1. J lost 7 bases, V lost 7 bases, and 9 bases had no gene match. Germline lookup yields CDR1 SGHTA and CDR2 FQGNSA. The CDR3 loop spans 13 amino acids. CDR3 coding DNA: TGTGCCAGCACCCAGGGGGACGCCCGTGAAGCTTTCTTT. The encoded protein is CASTQGDAREAFF.

This clone was seen once. This sequence joins TRBV29-1 and TRBJ1-1, with TRBD1 as a possible D gene (5 bases). There are 13 residues in the CDR3. The V gene lost 7 bases and the J gene lost 0 bases, with 12 bases spanning the gap. Germline V gene lookup returns CDR1 SQVTM and CDR2 ANQGSEA. The CDR3 region is CSAMGGMNTEAFF. DNA of the CDR3: TGCAGCGCCATGGGGGGGATGAACACTGAAGCTTTCTTT.

In this sample, this clone turned up once. The chain joins TRBV5-4 to TRBJ2-3; 10 nucleotides agree with TRBD2. The CDR3 extends over 17 amino acids. Unmatched junction bases numbered 11, after V lost 3 bases and J lost 4 bases. Germline V gene sequence: CDR1 SGHNT, CDR2 YYREEE (reference sequence). CDR3 region: CASSSKASGGWSDTQYF. For the CDR3, the DNA is TGTGCCAGCAGCTCTAAGGCTAGCGGGGGCTGGTCAGATACGCAGTATTTT.